This record covers a single TCR beta chain. Its specificity is not known. This entry is derived from a study of cytomegalovirus exposure and HLA in healthy donors. Regarding the study as a whole: Among TCR beta chains, those listed as cytomegalovirus-associated numbered around 160.

Clones were sequenced by immunoSEQ multiplex PCR, and TCRdb holds only the in-frame ones, with some missing. The profile covers about 250,000 clones, with 87% appearing a single time and 2.5% to 3% taken by the ten largest. The donors were in the roughly 130-subject validation cohort; that cohort was separate from the roughly 730-subject first cohort. This CDR3 comprises 12 residues. V lost 4 bases and J 12 bases, leaving 14 bases between the germline ends. Germline V gene sequence: CDR1 SGDLS, CDR2 YYNGEE. This chain uses TRBV9 with TRBJ2-1; unclear D gene. This clonotype was obtained from a man aged 18-30 years in good health and CMV-seronegative. Sequencing used PBMCs. The DNA of the CDR3 is TGTGCCAGCAGCCTTCACCTCAGGCGGCAGTTCTTC. Residues: CASSLHLRRQFF.